This passage covers 5 T cell receptor beta chains from one sample sequenced in a study of cytomegalovirus exposure and HLA in healthy donors. PCR amplification relied on 60 Vbeta primers (plus 13 Jbeta primers). Profiling relied on immunoSEQ multiplex PCR, and the TCRdb table lists in-frame clones only, not all of them. This sample has some 99,000 clones, with less than 80% found just once. The sample comprised PBMCs. Receptor source: a middle-aged man in good health and CMV-seronegative.

This chain uses TRBV29-1 with TRBJ2-7, with D tentatively TRBD2 (5 bases). The germline V gene encodes CDR1 SQVTM and CDR2 ANQGSEA. The CDR3 extends over 14 amino acids. The V end lost 1 base, the J end lost 3 bases, and 13 bases lay between the germline ends. The CDR3 DNA is TGCAGCGTTGAAGTGCCGGGATCATACTACGAGCAGTACTTC. Protein sequence: CSVEVPGSYYEQYF.

The V gene is TRBV29-1, the J gene TRBJ2-7, with TRBD2 matching 11 bases. The CDR3 sequence is 14 residues long. Germline lookup yields CDR1 SQVTM and CDR2 ANQGSEA. J gave up 4 bases and V 5 bases, and 7 bases lay outside the gene matches. The CDR3 spells CSVCPGLAAYEQYF. In DNA form, the CDR3 reads TGCAGCGTTTGTCCGGGACTAGCGGCTTACGAGCAGTACTTC.

This chain connects TRBV9 to TRBJ1-1; D is undetermined. The CDR3 is made up of 13 amino acids. The germline V and J ends were trimmed by 4 bases and 1 base, with 8 bases remaining between them. Germline V gene data show CDR1 as SGDLS and CDR2 as YYNGEE. The CDR3 loop is CASSQAPNTEAFF. The DNA of the CDR3 is TGTGCCAGCAGCCAGGCCCCGAACACTGAAGCTTTCTTT.

The chain uses TRBV6-1 and TRBJ2-4; TRBD1 matches 7 bases. This CDR3 has 17 residues. V was pared by 4 bases and J by 1 base, with 10 bases of the junction left unmatched. Germline CDR1 and CDR2: MNHNS and SASEGT. CDR3 nucleotide sequence: TGTGCCAGCAGTGCGGGACAGACCCGGAGGGCCAAAAACATTCAGTACTTC. This sequence encodes CASSAGQTRRAKNIQYF.

V gene TRBV10-2 combines with J gene TRBJ2-7; 7 bases are a match to TRBD2. The V gene's germline CDR1 is WSHSY and CDR2 SAAADI. Losses at the gene ends were 6 bases for V and 4 bases for J; bases not matched to a gene: 3. There are 12 residues in the CDR3. In nucleotides, the CDR3 is TGCGCCAGCAGCCCTAGCGGTTACGAGCAGTACTTC. Its translation is CASSPSGYEQYF.